These 28 T cell receptor beta chains originate from one sample sequenced in a study of T cells in Graves' hyperthyroidism and ophthalmopathy. Template material for amplifying TCR beta CDR3 regions consisted of RNA transcripts. An initial round of RT-PCR targeting the TCR CDR3 relied on the HTBI primer set. TCRdb reanalysed the multiplex PCR reads using MiXCR and keeps one entry per CDR3 protein. The sample gives nearly 250,000 distinct CDR3 sequences, 15% to 20% of which show up once; approximately 30% is in the top ten. The material sequenced was blood. The source is a woman between 18 and 29 years old with Graves' ophthalmopathy.

This clonotype has a count of ten or more. The CDR3 protein is CASSVATLGPKNIQYF. The CDR3 DNA reads TGTGCCAGCAGCGTAGCAACTTTGGGGCCCAAAAACATTCAGTACTTC. V and J are TRBV11-2 and TRBJ2-4, with D possibly being TRBD1 (5 bases). The germline V gene has CDR1 SGHAT and CDR2 FQNNGV. This CDR3 is 16 amino acids long. V lost 5 bases and J 2 bases, leaving 16 bases between the germline ends.

This clonotype was found once. The genes are TRBV11-2 and TRBJ2-7; 15 positions agree with TRBD2. The CDR3 runs to 15 residues. Germline trimming cut 3 bases from V and 6 bases from J; bases unmatched to any gene: 3. Germline V gene lookup returns CDR1 SGHAT and CDR2 FQNNGV. The CDR3 loop reads CASSLGLAGGAEQYF. The DNA for the CDR3 is TGTGCCAGCAGCTTGGGACTAGCGGGAGGTGCCGAGCAGTACTTC.

This clonotype was seen many times. This sequence joins TRBV7-9 and TRBJ1-1, with D maybe TRBD1 (5 bases). CDR1 SEHNR and CDR2 FQNEAQ come from the germline V gene (reference sequence). The CDR3 runs 13 residues. V dropped 10 bases and J dropped 1 base, with 13 bases sitting between them. The CDR3 DNA is TGTGCCATCGGGGCAGCATCGAACACTGAAGCTTTCTTT. This encodes CAIGAASNTEAFF.

This chain uses TRBV12-3 or TRBV12-4 with TRBJ2-1; 12 positions agree with TRBD2. The CDR3 is made up of 15 amino acids. Trimming cost V 6 bases and J 4 bases; bases outside gene matches: 4. The CDR3 reads CASSRLAGGYNEQFF. CDR3 nucleotide sequence: TGTGCCAGCAGCCGTCTAGCGGGGGGGTACAATGAGCAGTTCTTC.

This clonotype was counted at least ten times. The chain has TRBV7-2 and TRBJ2-3; 15 bases match TRBD2. From germline, CDR1 is SGHTA and CDR2 FQGNSA. The CDR3 has 17 amino acids. The V gene end was trimmed by 4 bases and the J gene end by 6 bases; junction bases not matched to a gene: 8. The CDR3 DNA follows: TGTGCCAGCAGCTCGCGGACTAGCGGGAGGGGAGACGATACGCAGTATTTT. Amino acid sequence: CASSSRTSGRGDDTQYF.

This clonotype was counted at least ten times. The chain uses TRBV11-2 and TRBJ1-1; 7 bases map to TRBD1. This CDR3 is built from 14 residues. The V gene end was trimmed by 0 bases and the J gene end by 7 bases; junction bases not matched to a gene: 5. CDR1 is SGHAT, CDR2 FQNNGV, per germline. As DNA, the CDR3 is TGTGCCAGCAGCTTAGATTGGGGACAGAGTGAAGCTTTCTTT. The encoded protein is CASSLDWGQSEAFF.

This clonotype was observed at least ten times. The chain carries TRBV4-1 and TRBJ2-2; tentative D call: TRBD2 (6 bases). The CDR3 contains 17 residues. The ends were cut back, 2 bases at V and 7 bases at J, with 20 bases in the middle. Germline loops: CDR1 MGHRA, CDR2 YSYEKL. CDR3 protein: CASSQTRGAVNDGELFF. As DNA, the CDR3 is TGCGCCAGCAGCCAAACGCGCGGGGCTGTGAATGACGGGGAGCTGTTTTTT.

The rearrangement joins TRBV28 to TRBJ1-2; 9 positions agree with TRBD1. This CDR3 is 14 amino acids long. V trimming: 7 bases; J trimming: 4 bases; junction bases outside the gene matches: 7. Looked up from germline, CDR1 is MDHEN and CDR2 is SYDVKM. CDR3 in amino acids: CASTQGTGSYGYTF. The CDR3 DNA reads as TGTGCCAGCACTCAAGGGACAGGGTCCTATGGCTACACCTTC.

This clonotype appeared a few times. The chain carries TRBV29-1 and TRBJ2-1; D not certain. Germline V gives CDR1 SQVTM, CDR2 ANQGSEA. This CDR3 has 14 amino acids. V lost 4 bases and J lost 0, with 10 bases in between. The CDR3 sequence is CSVVRLGSYNEQFF. DNA of the CDR3: TGCAGCGTTGTAAGGCTCGGCTCCTACAATGAGCAGTTCTTC.

The chain links TRBV4-1 to TRBJ2-7, with D unclear. V lost 3 bases, J lost 12 bases, and 18 bases lay in between. In germline, CDR1 is MGHRA, CDR2 YSYEKL. This CDR3 is 13 amino acids long. CDR3 protein: CASSHGHSERLYF. The CDR3 coding sequence is TGCGCCAGCAGCCACGGCCACAGCGAACGACTGTACTTC.

This clonotype occurred many times. The chain employs TRBV19 and TRBJ2-1; possible D gene TRBD2, 5 bases. The CDR3 loop spans 15 amino acids. The ends were cut back, 7 bases at V and 6 bases at J, with 19 bases in the middle. Germline values: CDR1 LNHDA, CDR2 SQIVND (reference sequence). The CDR3 nucleotides are TGTGCCAGTAACCCTTCTCGGGGAACTACCAATGAGCAGTTCTTC. Encoded protein: CASNPSRGTTNEQFF.

This clonotype occurred many times. The chain joins TRBV20-1 to TRBJ1-1; no reliable D call. CDR1 DFQATT and CDR2 SNEGSKA come from the germline V gene (reference sequence). Trimming cost V 3 bases and J 5 bases, with 16 bases left between them. CDR3 length: 14 residues. CDR3 nucleotide sequence: TGCAGTGCTAGGGATGGACCGGGTAGGACTGAAGCTTTCTTT. It yields the protein CSARDGPGRTEAFF.

This clonotype showed up just once. This chain joins TRBV9 and TRBJ1-3, with D possibly matching TRBD1 (6 bases). The CDR3 spans 16 residues. Germline CDR1 and CDR2: SGDLS and YYNGEE. V was clipped by 3 bases and J by 8 bases, with 21 bases between them. CDR3: CASSEGGDGLRDTIYF. CDR3 coding DNA: TGTGCCAGCAGCGAGGGGGGGGACGGACTCCGGGACACCATATATTTT.

This clonotype was seen at least ten times. The CDR3 reads CASSLLGVSNEQFF. The CDR3 bases are TGTGCCAGCAGTTTGCTAGGGGTCTCCAATGAGCAGTTCTTC. The gene calls are TRBV27 and TRBJ2-1; D possibly corresponds to TRBD1 (5 bases). Germline CDR1 MNHEY, CDR2 SMNVEV (reference sequence). The CDR3 is 14 residues long. Trimming cost V 3 bases and J 6 bases, with 12 bases left between them.

The table lists this clonotype with many counts. This sequence joins TRBV24-1 and TRBJ2-7; 12 positions match TRBD2. This CDR3 comprises 14 residues. Germline loops: CDR1 KGHDR, CDR2 SFDVKD. After removal of 6 bases from V and 6 bases from J, the junction contained 5 bases not matched to a gene. CDR3 loop: CATSSSGRASEQYF. The CDR3 DNA is TGTGCCACCAGTTCTAGCGGGAGGGCCTCCGAGCAGTACTTC.

Ten or more counts support this clonotype. This rearrangement joins TRBV10-3 to TRBJ2-1; D is unclear. The CDR3 loop spans 12 amino acids. Germline-derived CDR1 and CDR2 are ENHRY and SYGVKD. The DNA for the CDR3 is TGTGCAGAACGCCTTGGCTACAATGAGCAGTTCTTC. Amino acids: CAERLGYNEQFF.

At least ten counts were recorded for this clonotype. J is TRBJ1-1 and V is TRBV15; 9 nucleotides line up with TRBD1. CDR1 is LNHNV, CDR2 YYDKDF, per germline (reference sequence). V lost 5 bases, J lost 1 base, and 5 bases stayed unmatched. CDR3 length equals 15 residues. CDR3 residues: CATSVWDRENTEAFF. The CDR3 DNA sequence: TGTGCCACCAGCGTGTGGGACAGGGAGAACACTGAAGCTTTCTTT.

This clonotype showed up many times. For the CDR3, the DNA is TGTGCCAGCAGTGCCCTTCAGGGGAAGTCACCCCTCCACTTT. Translating gives CASSALQGKSPLHF. The rearrangement links TRBV27 to TRBJ1-6; D possibly corresponds to TRBD1 (6 bases). Germline CDR1 and CDR2: MNHEY and SMNVEV (reference sequence). V gave up 5 bases and J gave up 10 bases, with 15 bases separating them. CDR3 size: 14 residues.

This clonotype was recorded many times. This chain links TRBV18 with TRBJ2-3, with D uncertain. V was clipped by 0 bases and J by 6 bases, with 13 bases between them. CDR1 is KGHSH and CDR2 is LQKENI in the germline V gene. This CDR3 has 15 residues. The CDR3 region is CASSPPSKSRDTQYF. The CDR3 DNA follows: TGTGCCAGCTCACCACCGAGTAAGTCGAGGGATACGCAGTATTTT. The full variable domain, with the rest looked up from reference TRBV18 and TRBJ2-3, is NAGVMQNPRHLVRRRGQEARLRCSPMKGHSHVYWYRQLPEEGLKFMVYLQKENIIDESGMPKERFSAEFPKEGPSILRIQQVVRGDSAAYFCASSPPSKSRDTQYFGPGTRLTVL.

The J gene is TRBJ1-2, the V gene TRBV7-9, with 7 bases aligning to TRBD1. V gave up 5 bases and J gave up 8 bases; unmatched junction bases: 5. CDR3 size: 12 residues. Germline lookup yields CDR1 SEHNR and CDR2 FQNEAQ (reference sequence). This CDR3 reads CASSIQGVGYTF. The CDR3 DNA is TGTGCCAGCAGCATCCAGGGGGTGGGCTACACCTTC.

This clonotype has at least ten counts. The chain employs TRBV28 and TRBJ1-4, with D possibly being TRBD1 (6 bases). V lost 8 bases and J 7 bases, leaving 11 bases between the germline ends. Germline V gene sequence: CDR1 MDHEN, CDR2 SYDVKM. This CDR3 spans 12 amino acids. CDR3 loop: CASGTKGEKLFF. The CDR3 DNA reads TGTGCCAGCGGGACAAAGGGTGAAAAACTGTTTTTT. Complete variable domain (other parts from reference TRBV28 and TRBJ1-4): DVKVTQSSRYLVKRTGEKVFLECVQDMDHENMFWYRQDPGLGLRLIYFSYDVKMKEKGDIPEGYSVSREKKERFSLILESASTNQTSMYLCASGTKGEKLFFGSGTQLSVL.

This clonotype has at least ten counts. The rearrangement joins TRBV7-9 to TRBJ1-1; a possible D gene is TRBD1 (5 bases). The CDR3 runs to 15 residues. V was pared by 6 bases and J by 2 bases, with 16 bases between. Germline assignment: CDR1 SEHNR and CDR2 FQNEAQ (reference sequence). The CDR3 nucleotides read TGTGCCAGCAGGCTAGGCCGGGGCCTTAACACTGAAGCTTTCTTT. This translates into CASRLGRGLNTEAFF. Filled out from reference TRBV7-9 and TRBJ1-1, the complete variable domain reads DTGVSQNPRHKITKRGQNVTFRCDPISEHNRLYWYRQTLGQGPEFLTYFQNEAQLEKSRLLSDRFSAERPKGSFSTLEIQRTEQGDSAMYLCASRLGRGLNTEAFFGQGTRLTVV.

This clonotype was observed at least ten times. J is TRBJ2-1 and V is TRBV28; 11 nucleotides line up with TRBD2. This CDR3 is built from 15 residues. The trim removed 6 bases at V and 12 bases at J, leaving 13 bases unmatched. Germline values: CDR1 MDHEN, CDR2 SYDVKM. CDR3 in amino acids: CASSPLSGRALVQFF. For the CDR3, the DNA is TGTGCCAGCAGCCCCCTTAGCGGGAGGGCCTTAGTGCAGTTCTTC.

This clonotype appeared many times. The chain carries TRBV5-1 and TRBJ2-3; D gene uncertain. Looked up from germline, CDR1 is SGHRS and CDR2 is YFSETQ. The germline V and J ends were trimmed by 0 bases and 2 bases, with 10 bases remaining between them. The CDR3 length is 15 residues. CDR3 coding DNA: TGCGCCAGCAGCTTGGAGGGAACCCTCACAGATACGCAGTATTTT. As protein: CASSLEGTLTDTQYF. Full variable domain (outside the CDR3, taken from reference TRBV5-1 and TRBJ2-3): KAGVTQTPRYLIKTRGQQVTLSCSPISGHRSVSWYQQTPGQGLQFLFEYFSETQRNKGNFPGRFSGRQFSNSRSEMNVSTLELGDSALYLCASSLEGTLTDTQYFGPGTRLTVL.

This clonotype has ten or more counts. J is TRBJ2-1 and V is TRBV24-1; TRBD2 might be the D (5 bases). Germline CDR1 KGHDR, CDR2 SFDVKD. Between the trimmed V and J ends, which lost 4 bases and 5 bases, there was a span of 11 bases. CDR3 length: 14 residues. The DNA for the CDR3 is TGTGCCACCAGTGACTTGGACTGGAACAATGAGCAGTTCTTC. It encodes CATSDLDWNNEQFF.

The CDR3 coding sequence is TGTGCCAGCAGTTTGTGGTATAGCTCTGGGGCCAACGTCCTGACTTTC. Residues: CASSLWYSSGANVLTF. The genes are TRBV27 and TRBJ2-6; D is uncertain. Germline V CDR1 and CDR2: MNHEY, SMNVEV (reference sequence). The CDR3 runs 16 residues. With 3 bases removed from V and 0 bases from J, the gap between germline ends came to 9 bases.

The chain is built from TRBV15 and TRBJ1-4, with D possibly being TRBD1 (5 bases). V was cut by 0 bases and J by 7 bases, with 12 bases left in between. This CDR3 region has 15 residues. The germline CDR1 and CDR2 sequences are LNHNV and YYDKDF (reference sequence). In nucleotides, the CDR3 is TGTGCCACCAGCAGAGATATCGGGGCCGGTGAAAAACTGTTTTTT. It encodes CATSRDIGAGEKLFF.

This clonotype was seen many times. The rearrangement joins TRBV12-3 or TRBV12-4 to TRBJ1-4; 7 bases are a match to TRBD1. This CDR3 has 12 amino acids. The J segment lost 11 bases and the V segment lost 6 bases, leaving 6 bases of the junction unmatched. CDR3 sequence: CASRRQGDKLFF. As DNA, the CDR3 is TGTGCCAGCAGGAGACAGGGAGACAAACTGTTTTTT.